Here is one T cell receptor (beta chain) with its context. With 0 bases clipped from V and 4 bases from J, the junction kept 2 bases outside the gene matches. The V gene's germline CDR1 is SQVTM and CDR2 ANQGSEA. The CDR3 covers 13 residues. This entry comes from a study of lymphopenia after photon versus proton radiotherapy. Sequencing used immunoSEQ multiplex PCR; TCRdb keeps in-frame clones, though not all of them. The table lists 150,000 to 200,000 clones, about 88% of them singletons. J is TRBJ1-2 and V is TRBV29-1, with 7 bases fitting TRBD1. The starting material was peripheral blood, obtained from a patient treated with photon-based radiotherapy. The clonotype was recovered from a man aged 45 to 65 with gastric cancer. Here the CDR3 DNA reads TGCAGCGTTGAAGACAACAGGGGCTATGGCTACACCTTC. This translates into CSVEDNRGYGYTF.